A selection of T cell receptor beta chains follows, all from one sample in a study of shared clonotypes between healthy human individuals. Libraries were prepared by immunoSEQ multiplex PCR; TCRdb keeps only in-frame clonotypes and omits some of them. This sample carries a few million clones, approximately 94% of them seen once, and the ten largest clones take approximately 0.13%. Sequenced input: naive CD4+ T cells sorted from blood. All receptors come from a man between 18 and 35 years old in good health. Each CDR3 is given with its conserved first and last residue. The order of the fields is V gene, D gene, J gene, clone size, CDR3 DNA, CDR3 protein. A D gene is named only where the DNA matches it firmly. The size field is filled for only some rows; it gives once, few, many or a size class.

V gene: TRBV2; D gene: TRBD1; J gene: TRBJ1-3; clone size: .; CDR3 DNA: TGTGCCAGCAGTAAAACAGGGGCCTCTGGAAACACCATATATTTT; CDR3 protein: CASSKTGASGNTIYF
V gene: TRBV6-6; D gene: .; J gene: TRBJ2-1; clone size: .; CDR3 DNA: TGTGCCAGCATCACCAGCGGTAGCCAGGAAGGTGAGCAGTTCTTC; CDR3 protein: CASITSGSQEGEQFF
V gene: TRBV28; D gene: .; J gene: TRBJ2-5; clone size: .; CDR3 DNA: TGTGCCAGCAGTTTTCCCGCGAAAGAGACCCAGTACTTC; CDR3 protein: CASSFPAKETQYF
V gene: TRBV10-3; D gene: TRBD1; J gene: TRBJ1-1; clone size: .; CDR3 DNA: TGTGCCATCAGTGAAGGACAGGGTCGGACTGAAGCTTTCTTT; CDR3 protein: CAISEGQGRTEAFF
V gene: TRBV5-4; D gene: TRBD2; J gene: TRBJ2-6; clone size: .; CDR3 DNA: TGTGCCAGCAGCTTGTCTCTAGCGGGAGTCTCTGGGGCCAACGTCCTGACTTTC; CDR3 protein: CASSLSLAGVSGANVLTF
V gene: TRBV6-1; D gene: .; J gene: TRBJ1-1; clone size: .; CDR3 DNA: TGTGCCAGCAGTGAACTGTCGGGGGTCGCCACTGAAGCTTTCTTT; CDR3 protein: CASSELSGVATEAFF
V gene: TRBV6-6; D gene: .; J gene: TRBJ2-7; clone size: .; CDR3 DNA: TGTGCCAGCAGTTACTCGAGTCGGCAGGGCGGCGAGCAGTACTTC; CDR3 protein: CASSYSSRQGGEQYF
V gene: TRBV10-2; D gene: .; J gene: TRBJ2-2; clone size: once; CDR3 DNA: TGCGCCAGCAGTGAGAACAGACCCACCGGGGAGCTGTTTTTT; CDR3 protein: CASSENRPTGELFF
V gene: TRBV7-6; D gene: TRBD2; J gene: TRBJ2-1; clone size: .; CDR3 DNA: TGTGCCAGCAGCGCCCCGGGGGGTGTCAATGAGCAGTTCTTC; CDR3 protein: CASSAPGGVNEQFF
V gene: TRBV6-6; D gene: TRBD1; J gene: TRBJ2-7; clone size: .; CDR3 DNA: TGTGCCAGCAGCCCCGGGACAGGGAGCTCCTACGAGCAGTACTTC; CDR3 protein: CASSPGTGSSYEQYF
V gene: TRBV6-5; D gene: .; J gene: TRBJ2-6; clone size: .; CDR3 DNA: TGTGCCAGCAGTCGACAGTCCACTGGGGCCAACGTCCTGACTTTC; CDR3 protein: CASSRQSTGANVLTF
V gene: TRBV5-8; D gene: .; J gene: TRBJ1-2; clone size: .; CDR3 DNA: TGTGCCAGCAGCTTGCCGAGGGCCTACTATGGCTACACCTTC; CDR3 protein: CASSLPRAYYGYTF
V gene: TRBV5-4; D gene: .; J gene: TRBJ2-2; clone size: .; CDR3 DNA: TGTGCCAGCAGCTTGTCGTGGGGCAGACTGAACACCGGGGAGCTGTTTTTT; CDR3 protein: CASSLSWGRLNTGELFF
V gene: TRBV30; D gene: TRBD1; J gene: TRBJ1-5; clone size: .; CDR3 DNA: TGTGCCTGGCGGACAGGCACGGAGCCCCAGCATTTT; CDR3 protein: CAWRTGTEPQHF
V gene: TRBV6-5; D gene: TRBD1; J gene: TRBJ2-7; clone size: .; CDR3 DNA: TGTGCCAGCAGTTACCGAGACAGGGGAACCTACGAGCAGTACTTC; CDR3 protein: CASSYRDRGTYEQYF
V gene: TRBV2; D gene: .; J gene: TRBJ2-7; clone size: .; CDR3 DNA: TGTGCCAGCAGTGATGGGACCTCGTCTGGGGTGGACGAGCAGTACTTC; CDR3 protein: CASSDGTSSGVDEQYF
V gene: TRBV5-1; D gene: TRBD2; J gene: TRBJ2-5; clone size: .; CDR3 DNA: TGCGCCAGCAGCTTGGGTGGGACTAGCGGGGCCCCAGAGACCCAGTACTTC; CDR3 protein: CASSLGGTSGAPETQYF
V gene: TRBV5-4; D gene: .; J gene: TRBJ1-2; clone size: .; CDR3 DNA: TGTGCCAGCAGCTTGGAATCTGGGAGCGGCTACACCTTC; CDR3 protein: CASSLESGSGYTF
V gene: TRBV5-1; D gene: TRBD1; J gene: TRBJ2-3; clone size: .; CDR3 DNA: TGCGCCAGCAGCTTGATGGGGACAGGGGCACGAGATACGCAGTATTTT; CDR3 protein: CASSLMGTGARDTQYF
V gene: TRBV5-1; D gene: .; J gene: TRBJ1-1; clone size: .; CDR3 DNA: TGCGCCAGCAGCTCACCTCTCTTATCTGAAGCTTTCTTT; CDR3 protein: CASSSPLLSEAFF
V gene: TRBV4-3; D gene: .; J gene: TRBJ2-2; clone size: once; CDR3 DNA: TGCGCCAGCAGCCAAGATTTTGTGACCGCCAACACCGGGGAGCTGTTTTTT; CDR3 protein: CASSQDFVTANTGELFF
V gene: TRBV10-3; D gene: .; J gene: TRBJ1-2; clone size: .; CDR3 DNA: TGTGCCATCAGTCGGGATGACGCGGCTTCTGGCTACACCTTC; CDR3 protein: CAISRDDAASGYTF
V gene: TRBV28; D gene: TRBD1; J gene: TRBJ2-7; clone size: .; CDR3 DNA: TGTGCCAGCAGGGCCGGGACAGCTGGATCCTACGAGCAGTACTTC; CDR3 protein: CASRAGTAGSYEQYF
V gene: TRBV5-1; D gene: .; J gene: TRBJ2-5; clone size: .; CDR3 DNA: TGCGCCACCTCCCCCGGGCCCTTGGAGACCCAGTACTTC; CDR3 protein: CATSPGPLETQYF
V gene: TRBV30; D gene: .; J gene: TRBJ1-5; clone size: .; CDR3 DNA: TGTGCCTCGGGTATCGGCGCGAATCAGCCCCAGCATTTT; CDR3 protein: CASGIGANQPQHF
V gene: TRBV18; D gene: .; J gene: TRBJ2-7; clone size: .; CDR3 DNA: TGTGCCAGCTCACCCCAGGGGACAAACCCCTCTCCCTCCTACGAGCAGTACTTC; CDR3 protein: CASSPQGTNPSPSYEQYF
V gene: TRBV5-1; D gene: .; J gene: TRBJ1-1; clone size: .; CDR3 DNA: TGCGCCAGCAGCTTGGAAGCCAGCCTGAACACTGAAGCTTTCTTT; CDR3 protein: CASSLEASLNTEAFF
V gene: TRBV11-2; D gene: TRBD1; J gene: TRBJ2-4; clone size: .; CDR3 DNA: TGTGCCAGCAGCTTAGAGTTGGGACAGTTACAAGCCAAAAACATTCAGTACTTC; CDR3 protein: CASSLELGQLQAKNIQYF
V gene: TRBV2; D gene: TRBD1; J gene: TRBJ2-6; clone size: once; CDR3 DNA: TGTGCCAGCAGTCGGAGGGACAGGAGCTCTGGGGCCAACGTCCTGACTTTC; CDR3 protein: CASSRRDRSSGANVLTF
V gene: TRBV7-8; D gene: .; J gene: TRBJ1-5; clone size: .; CDR3 DNA: TGTGCCAGCAGCTTGGCGGGACAGCCCCAGCATTTT; CDR3 protein: CASSLAGQPQHF
V gene: TRBV5-1; D gene: .; J gene: TRBJ1-3; clone size: .; CDR3 DNA: TGCGCCAGCAGCTTGGAGAATACTGGAAACACCATATATTTT; CDR3 protein: CASSLENTGNTIYF
V gene: TRBV10-3; D gene: TRBD2; J gene: TRBJ2-7; clone size: .; CDR3 DNA: TGTGCCAGCCTATCGGCGGGAGATGGCTACGAGCAGTACTTC; CDR3 protein: CASLSAGDGYEQYF
V gene: TRBV5-1; D gene: .; J gene: TRBJ1-1; clone size: .; CDR3 DNA: TGCGCCAGCAGCTTCAGGGGTAGGAACACTGAAGCTTTCTTT; CDR3 protein: CASSFRGRNTEAFF
V gene: TRBV4-3; D gene: .; J gene: TRBJ2-7; clone size: once; CDR3 DNA: TGCGCCAGCAGCCAAGACCTGACAGGCCCATCGCAGCAGTACTTC; CDR3 protein: CASSQDLTGPSQQYF
V gene: TRBV11-3; D gene: .; J gene: TRBJ2-3; clone size: .; CDR3 DNA: TGTGCCAGCAGCCGTCGGGGGACAGATACGCAGTATTTT; CDR3 protein: CASSRRGTDTQYF
V gene: TRBV6-6; D gene: .; J gene: TRBJ2-7; clone size: .; CDR3 DNA: TGTGCCAGCAGGAGACGACAGGCGACCTACGAGCAGTACTTC; CDR3 protein: CASRRRQATYEQYF
V gene: TRBV9; D gene: .; J gene: TRBJ1-2; clone size: .; CDR3 DNA: TGTGCCAGCAGCGTAGGACAGGTTAACTATGGCTACACCTTC; CDR3 protein: CASSVGQVNYGYTF
V gene: TRBV15; D gene: .; J gene: TRBJ1-1; clone size: .; CDR3 DNA: TGTGCCACCAGCATCGGGACGATGAACACTGAAGCTTTCTTT; CDR3 protein: CATSIGTMNTEAFF
V gene: TRBV5-1; D gene: .; J gene: TRBJ2-2; clone size: .; CDR3 DNA: TGCGCCAGCAGCTTGGCTGCGGGTTTGGACACCGGGGAGCTGTTTTTT; CDR3 protein: CASSLAAGLDTGELFF
V gene: TRBV20-1; D gene: TRBD1; J gene: TRBJ2-7; clone size: .; CDR3 DNA: TGCAGTGCTGGCTCAGGGGGTGAGCAGTACTTC; CDR3 protein: CSAGSGGEQYF
V gene: TRBV5-6; D gene: .; J gene: TRBJ1-4; clone size: once; CDR3 DNA: TGTGCCAGCAGTTTTAAAGCAACTAATGAAAAACTGTTTTTT; CDR3 protein: CASSFKATNEKLFF
V gene: TRBV30; D gene: .; J gene: TRBJ1-5; clone size: .; CDR3 DNA: TGTGCCTGGAGTGACTTTGTGGGGGGCCGTGGCAATCAGCCCCAGCATTTT; CDR3 protein: CAWSDFVGGRGNQPQHF
V gene: TRBV5-1; D gene: .; J gene: TRBJ2-2; clone size: .; CDR3 DNA: TGCGCCAGCAAGCGATGGACAGACACCGGGGAGCTGTTTTTT; CDR3 protein: CASKRWTDTGELFF
V gene: TRBV7-9; D gene: .; J gene: TRBJ1-2; clone size: .; CDR3 DNA: TGTGCCAGCCACACGTCGGGGCCGTCGAACTATGGCTACACCTTC; CDR3 protein: CASHTSGPSNYGYTF
V gene: TRBV2; D gene: TRBD1; J gene: TRBJ2-7; clone size: .; CDR3 DNA: TGTGCCAGCAGTGGGAGACAGGGGAGTGCCGAGCAGTACTTC; CDR3 protein: CASSGRQGSAEQYF
V gene: TRBV10-1; D gene: .; J gene: TRBJ2-2; clone size: .; CDR3 DNA: TGCGCCAGCAGTGAGGGGGGTCGTAGGACCGGGGAGCTGTTTTTT; CDR3 protein: CASSEGGRRTGELFF
V gene: TRBV6-6; D gene: .; J gene: TRBJ1-3; clone size: .; CDR3 DNA: TGTGCCAGCAGTTACATCCGCTCTGGAAACACCATATATTTT; CDR3 protein: CASSYIRSGNTIYF
V gene: TRBV2; D gene: .; J gene: TRBJ1-5; clone size: once; CDR3 DNA: TGTGCCAGCAGTGAATGGGAGGGGGACAATCAGCCCCAGCATTTT; CDR3 protein: CASSEWEGDNQPQHF
V gene: TRBV6-5; D gene: TRBD1; J gene: TRBJ2-3; clone size: .; CDR3 DNA: TGTGCCAGCAGGGCCGACAGGGGCACAGATACGCAGTATTTT; CDR3 protein: CASRADRGTDTQYF
V gene: TRBV9; D gene: TRBD1; J gene: TRBJ2-3; clone size: .; CDR3 DNA: TGTGCCAGCAGCGTAGGGGACAGGGTAGGCACAGATACGCAGTATTTT; CDR3 protein: CASSVGDRVGTDTQYF
V gene: TRBV30; D gene: .; J gene: TRBJ2-7; clone size: .; CDR3 DNA: TGTGCCTGGAGTGCGGGAAGATCGGCATACTACGAGCAGTACTTC; CDR3 protein: CAWSAGRSAYYEQYF